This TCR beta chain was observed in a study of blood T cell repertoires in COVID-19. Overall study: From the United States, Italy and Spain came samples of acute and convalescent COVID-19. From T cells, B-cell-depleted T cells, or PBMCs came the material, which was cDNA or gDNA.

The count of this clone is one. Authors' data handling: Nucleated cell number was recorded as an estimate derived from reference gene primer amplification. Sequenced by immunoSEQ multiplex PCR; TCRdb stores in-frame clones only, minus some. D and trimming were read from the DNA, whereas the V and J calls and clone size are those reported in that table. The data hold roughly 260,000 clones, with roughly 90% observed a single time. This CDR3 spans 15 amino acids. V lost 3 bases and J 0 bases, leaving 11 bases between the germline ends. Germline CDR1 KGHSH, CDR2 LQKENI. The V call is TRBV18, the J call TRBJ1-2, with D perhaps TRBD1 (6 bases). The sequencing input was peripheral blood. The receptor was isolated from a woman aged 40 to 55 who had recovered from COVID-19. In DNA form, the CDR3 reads TGTGCCAGCTCACCGGAACAGGGAACTAACTATGGCTACACCTTC. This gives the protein CASSPEQGTNYGYTF.